The present entry profiles one T cell receptor (beta chain) with its context. In the source study's methods: How many nucleated cells were present was estimated from reference gene primer amplification. The table came from immunoSEQ multiplex PCR; TCRdb's copy has only in-frame clones and leaves some out. The V and J calls and clone size come from that table; D and trimming were worked out from the DNA. The sample yields about 140,000 clones, almost 80% seen once. Participant age was roughly 18 to 95 years, and participants resided in about two dozen US areas. The sample belongs to a study of blood T cell repertoires in COVID-19. Study in general: Samples of COVID-19 (acute and convalescent) were obtained from the United States, Italy and Spain.

Trimming took 6 bases from V and 1 from J, leaving 15 bases between them. CDR3 length equals 15 residues. Germline values: CDR1 MDHEN, CDR2 SYDVKM. The sequence was collected from a woman between 45 and 65 years old who had recovered from COVID-19. The sequenced material came from PBMCs or T cells enriched from blood (not recorded which). The chain is built from TRBV28 and TRBJ1-2, with D maybe TRBD1 (5 bases). In nucleotides, the CDR3 is TGTGCCAGCAGCCCCGGGGGTTCCTTTAACTATGGCTACACCTTC. Translated, it gives CASSPGGSFNYGYTF.